This T cell receptor beta chain appears in the sequencing data of a study of blood T cell repertoires in COVID-19. Germline assignment: CDR1 MNHNY and CDR2 SVGAGI (reference sequence). V dropped 0 bases and J dropped 3; count of bases not matched to a gene: 4. This CDR3 spans 16 amino acids. Method: immunoSEQ multiplex PCR; TCRdb's copy keeps in-frame clones and lacks some. The table lists some 310,000 clones, over 85% of them singletons. This clone has just one count. The V call is TRBV6-6, the J call TRBJ2-5; 10 bases align to TRBD2. This TCR came from a woman aged 30 to 39 who had recovered from COVID-19. The material sequenced was PBMCs or T cells enriched from blood (not recorded which). The chain's CDR3 is CASSYSLAGVEETQYF. The DNA of the CDR3 is TGTGCCAGCAGTTACTCGCTAGCGGGAGTTGAAGAGACCCAGTACTTC.